This TCR beta chain was profiled in a study of cytomegalovirus exposure and HLA in healthy donors. This clone was seen once. 13 Jbeta primers and 60 Vbeta primers were used for the PCR. Sequenced by immunoSEQ multiplex PCR; TCRdb stores in-frame clones only, minus some. The data contain 150,000 to 200,000 clones, approximately 80% of them seen just once; the ten biggest clones take up 3% to 4%. The sequencing input was PBMCs. The clonotype was recovered from a male donor in good health and CMV-seronegative.

CDR3 residues: CASTPSGTQPGNTIYF. CDR3 coding DNA: TGTGCCAGCACCCCATCCGGGACACAGCCCGGAAACACCATATATTTT. The gene calls are TRBV7-2 and TRBJ1-3; possibly TRBD1 for D (6 bases). CDR3 length: 16 residues. V was pared by 7 bases and J by 4 bases, with 20 bases between. In germline, CDR1 is SGHTA, CDR2 FQGNSA.